This TCR beta chain was captured in a study of T cell responses to AZD1222 COVID-19 vaccine. Germline V CDR1 and CDR2: SNHLY, FYNNEI. V was clipped by 1 base and J by 4 bases, with 5 bases between them. The CDR3 contains 14 residues. Sequenced by immunoSEQ multiplex PCR; TCRdb stores in-frame clones only, minus some. The repertoire includes more than 90,000 clones, 70% to 90% of them detected once, and less than 4% sits in the top ten. Points from the study as a whole: Spike-specific TCR depth and breadth grew after two AZD1222 doses.

As to this clone: The antigen is undetermined.

The chain recombines TRBV2 with TRBJ1-6, with D unresolved. The material sequenced was peripheral blood, taken 28 days after the second AZD1222 dose. The receptor comes from an adult who received the AZD1222 COVID-19 vaccine. CDR3 amino acids: CASSEDSYNSPLHF. CDR3 in DNA: TGTGCCAGCAGTGAAGACAGTTATAATTCACCCCTCCACTTT. The full variable domain, its missing parts supplied by reference TRBV2 and TRBJ1-6, is EPEVTQTPSHQVTQMGQEVILRCVPISNHLYFYWYRQILGQKVEFLVSFYNNEISEKSEIFDDQFSVERPDGSNFTLKIRSTKLEDSAMYFCASSEDSYNSPLHFGNGTRLTVT.